Listed below are T cell receptor beta chains from one sample, sequenced in a study of response to subunit inactivated influenza vaccine. TCRdb reprocessed the RT-PCR reads via MiXCR and lists one record per CDR3 protein. Counted here are under 950,000 distinct CDR3 sequences, 21% occurring once; the ten biggest clones make up roughly 10%. This sample comprised PBMCs from blood, obtained roughly 5 days after vaccination. Every receptor here comes from a man between 45 and 60 years old who received an inactivated influenza vaccine. CDR3s include the opening cysteine and the closing phenylalanine or tryptophan. D genes are given only for firm matches. Where a row states a size, it is once, few, many or the class of an expanded clone; other rows omit it.

clone_size d_call j_call v_call cdr3_nt cdr3_aa
- - TRBJ1-1 TRBV2 TGTGCCAGCAGTGCCCTGGAAACCAACACTGAAGCTTTCTTT CASSALETNTEAFF
- TRBD2 TRBJ2-1 TRBV12-3/TRBV12-4 TGTGCCAGCAGTTTGGGACTAAGGTCTGAGCAGTTCTTC CASSLGLRSEQFF
- - TRBJ1-1 TRBV4-3 TGCGCCAGCAGCCAAGATGGTTTCGGGGGCGCGGGTACTGAAGCTTTCTTT CASSQDGFGGAGTEAFF
few - TRBJ2-7 TRBV7-6 TGTGCCAGCAGCCTCGAGGCAGGGAATTCCGAGCAGTACTTC CASSLEAGNSEQYF
few TRBD2 TRBJ2-1 TRBV5-6 TGTGCCAGCAGCTATCCGGGACTAGCGGGGTACAATGAGCAGTTCTTC CASSYPGLAGYNEQFF
few TRBD1 TRBJ1-1 TRBV6-2/TRBV6-3 TGTGCCAGCACCGGAGGACAGGGGGCTTTCGCTGAAGCTTTCTTT CASTGGQGAFAEAFF
many - TRBJ1-1 TRBV20-1 TGCAGTGCTAGAACAGGGCTGAACACTGAAGCTTTCTTT CSARTGLNTEAFF
- - TRBJ2-2 TRBV5-1 TGCGCCAGCAGCGCGGACTCATACACCGGGGAGCTGTTTTTT CASSADSYTGELFF
- - TRBJ2-7 TRBV7-2 TGTGCCAGCAGCCCGGGACCCCGCTCCTACGAGCAGTACTTC CASSPGPRSYEQYF
- - TRBJ2-7 TRBV19 TGTGCCATCAGCCCCCCCCTCCTCTACGAGCAGTACTTC CAISPPLLYEQYF
few - TRBJ2-3 TRBV20-1 TGCAGTGCTAGCCCCGCCGGGGGCCTTCCAGATACGCAGTATTTT CSASPAGGLPDTQYF
- - TRBJ2-7 TRBV6-1 TGTGCCAGCAGTCTAGCCGGGACACCCTCTCGCGCCTACGAGCAGTACTTC CASSLAGTPSRAYEQYF
- - TRBJ2-1 TRBV5-1 TGCGCCAGCAGTGGGGCGGGGACCGGAGCAAATGAGCAGTTCTTC CASSGAGTGANEQFF
many - TRBJ1-1 TRBV12-3/TRBV12-4 TGTGCCAGCAGTTTGGGAACGTGGGGCAGGGCGAACACTGAAGCTTTCTTT CASSLGTWGRANTEAFF
many TRBD2 TRBJ2-1 TRBV27 TGTGCCAGCAGCACTGGGACTAGCGGGGCCTACAATGAGCAGTTCTTC CASSTGTSGAYNEQFF
many - TRBJ2-3 TRBV7-9 TGTGCCAGCAGCGTTCGGAGGGATACGCAGTATTTT CASSVRRDTQYF
many - TRBJ1-4 TRBV7-9 TGTGCCAGCAGCCCTGGGGTCGGAGAAAAACTGTTTTTT CASSPGVGEKLFF
- TRBD2 TRBJ2-7 TRBV20-1 TGCAGTGCTAGAGTTGGGACTAGCGGGAGTTTTATCAAGCAGTACTTC CSARVGTSGSFIKQYF
- - TRBJ1-1 TRBV3-1 TGTGCCAGCAGCCAAGGCACCTGGAACACTGAAGCTTTCTTT CASSQGTWNTEAFF
few - TRBJ2-5 TRBV6-1 TGTGCCAGCAGATCCCATACAGGGCTCCAAGAGACCCAGTACTTC CASRSHTGLQETQYF
few TRBD2 TRBJ2-1 TRBV9 TGTGCCAGCAGCGCCCCGGCGGGAGCAACTCCCACGTCTCGTTCCTACAATGAGCAGTTCTTC CASSAPAGATPTSRSYNEQFF
few - TRBJ2-7 TRBV6-2/TRBV6-3 TGTGCCAGCAGACGGCCCTCAATCTACGAGCAGTACTTC CASRRPSIYEQYF
few - TRBJ2-1 TRBV20-1 TGCAGTGCTCCGGGACCGAGGGGATTCGGCTCCTACAATGAGCAGTTCTTC CSAPGPRGFGSYNEQFF
few TRBD2 TRBJ2-2 TRBV12-3/TRBV12-4 TGTGCCAGCTTGTGGGGGACTAGAAGGAACACCGGGGAGCTGTTTTTT CASLWGTRRNTGELFF
- TRBD1 TRBJ2-7 TRBV11-2 TGTGCCAGCAGCTTAGTAGGGACAGAGCCCTACGAGCAGTACTTC CASSLVGTEPYEQYF
- - TRBJ2-2 TRBV5-1 TGCGCCAGCCTTACCGGGGACACAACCACCGGGGAGCTGTTTTTT CASLTGDTTTGELFF
few - TRBJ2-3 TRBV27 TGTGCCAGCAGTCATCGGGACACCACAGATACGCAGTATTTT CASSHRDTTDTQYF
- TRBD2 TRBJ2-3 TRBV24-1 TGTGCCACAAGGACTAGCGGGAGACCAGATACGCAGTATTTT CATRTSGRPDTQYF
few TRBD2 TRBJ2-7 TRBV20-1 TGCAGTGCTAGTAGTGGCCCTAGCGGGAGCTACGAGCAGTACTTC CSASSGPSGSYEQYF
few - TRBJ2-1 TRBV7-2 TGTGCCAGCAGCCCCCGGGAGGAGCAGTTCTTC CASSPREEQFF
- - TRBJ1-5 TRBV4-1 TGCGCCAGCAGACAAGATAATCACGTCAATCAGCCCCAGCATTTT CASRQDNHVNQPQHF
few - TRBJ1-1 TRBV12-3/TRBV12-4 TGTGCCAGCAGTTTTTCGGGGGACAACACTGAAGCTTTCTTT CASSFSGDNTEAFF
- TRBD2 TRBJ2-7 TRBV4-1 TGCGCCAGCAGCCAAGAGGCCACTAGCGCCTTCTACGAGCAGTACTTC CASSQEATSAFYEQYF
- - TRBJ2-5 TRBV5-1 TGCGCCAGCAGCTTAAAAGGGTATCAAGAGACCCAGTACTTC CASSLKGYQETQYF
- TRBD2 TRBJ2-1 TRBV5-1 TGCGCCAGCAGCGCAACTAGCGGGGGGGCAGCTGAGCAGTTCTTC CASSATSGGAAEQFF